Each of the 17 T cell receptor beta chains below was sequenced from the same sample in a study of T cell responses to AZD1222 COVID-19 vaccine. The data were produced by immunoSEQ multiplex PCR, yet TCRdb's version contains in-frame clones alone and is incomplete. This table has 100,000 to 150,000 clones, around 87% appearing once. Here the sequenced sample was peripheral blood, taken on day 0 of AZD1222 vaccination. These receptors came from an adult in good health.

The chain couples TRBV27 to TRBJ2-1, with 13 bases identical to TRBD2. The CDR3 totals 16 residues. The ends lost 6 bases at V and 7 bases at J; junction bases unmatched: 9. Germline CDR1 and CDR2: MNHEY and SMNVEV (reference sequence). CDR3: CASSSTSGGAGNEQFF. The CDR3 DNA sequence: TGTGCCAGCAGCAGTACTAGCGGGGGGGCCGGGAATGAGCAGTTCTTC.

With respect to this clone: At one end the junction does not follow the germline gene, possibly because of a read error. This sequence joins TRBV5-1 and TRBJ2-7; unclear D gene. Germline V gives CDR1 SGHRS, CDR2 YFSETQ. This CDR3 spans 12 amino acids. CDR3 sequence reads: CTSSYDLYEQYF. DNA of the CDR3: TGCACCAGCAGCTATGACCTCTACGAGCAGTACTTC.

In this sample, this clone turned up a few times. This sequence joins TRBV12-3 or TRBV12-4 and TRBJ2-2, with no clear D. CDR3 length: 12 amino acids. With 6 bases removed from V and 0 bases from J, the gap between germline ends came to 2 bases. The CDR3 sequence: CASRTNTGELFF. Written as DNA, the CDR3 is TGTGCCAGCAGAACGAACACCGGGGAGCTGTTTTTT.

This chain links TRBV6-2 or TRBV6-3 with TRBJ2-7; no reliable D call. Germline V gene lookup returns CDR1 MNHEY and CDR2 SVGEGT. This CDR3 is 11 amino acids long. The V gene lost 5 bases and the J gene lost 4 bases, with 6 bases spanning the gap. Here the CDR3 DNA reads TGTGCCAGCAGTGTGGGTTACGAGCAGTACTTC. Translation: CASSVGYEQYF.

The chain has TRBV12-5 and TRBJ2-3; 9 nucleotides line up with TRBD1. The trim removed 2 bases at V and 0 bases at J, leaving 6 bases unmatched. Per germline, CDR1 LGHNT and CDR2 FRNRAP. The CDR3 is made up of 17 amino acids. The CDR3 sequence is CASGLIPTGGSTDTQYF. The DNA of the CDR3 is TGTGCTAGTGGTTTGATCCCGACAGGGGGGAGCACAGATACGCAGTATTTT.

The chain uses TRBV5-1 and TRBJ1-1; 8 nucleotides agree with TRBD1. The CDR3 runs 16 residues. V gave up 4 bases and J gave up 5 bases; unmatched junction bases: 13. Germline V lookup: CDR1 SGHRS, CDR2 YFSETQ. CDR3 amino acids: CASSPVVGQGGTEAFF. The CDR3 region has the DNA TGCGCCAGCAGCCCCGTTGTCGGACAGGGAGGTACTGAAGCTTTCTTT.

This chain joins TRBV4-1 and TRBJ2-3, with D perhaps matching TRBD1 (6 bases). The CDR3 sequence is 17 residues long. The germline V gene encodes CDR1 MGHRA and CDR2 YSYEKL. The V end was cut by 2 bases, the J end by 0 bases, with 15 bases between. In nucleotides, the CDR3 is TGCGCCAGCAGCCAACGCCTACGGACAGCCAGCACAGATACGCAGTATTTT. It yields the protein CASSQRLRTASTDTQYF.

This clone was detected once. V is TRBV12-3 or TRBV12-4 and J is TRBJ1-6, with D perhaps matching TRBD1 (6 bases). This CDR3 spans 12 amino acids. Trimming cost V 5 bases and J 10 bases, with 9 bases left between them. Here the CDR3 reads CASSPGVSPLHF. In DNA, the CDR3 is TGTGCCAGCAGTCCAGGGGTCTCACCCCTCCACTTT.

This chain joins TRBV7-9 and TRBJ2-7; D may be TRBD2 (6 bases). The CDR3 has 14 amino acids. Germline loops: CDR1 SEHNR, CDR2 FQNEAQ (reference sequence). Trimming left V 1 base short and J 5 bases short, with 12 bases between. CDR3 residues: CASSLEGLPHEQYF. CDR3 nucleotides: TGTGCCAGCAGCTTAGAGGGACTCCCTCACGAGCAGTACTTC.

The V call is TRBV19, the J call TRBJ2-7; the D gene is possibly TRBD2 (5 bases). The germline V gene has CDR1 LNHDA and CDR2 SQIVND (reference sequence). CDR3 length equals 16 residues. The germline V and J ends were trimmed by 1 base and 2 bases, with 15 bases remaining between them. The CDR3 loop is CASSIGAGIHPYEQYF. CDR3 DNA: TGTGCCAGTAGTATAGGGGCCGGGATCCACCCCTACGAGCAGTACTTC.

The V call is TRBV7-8, the J call TRBJ1-4; maybe TRBD1 (5 bases). V was cut by 3 bases and J by 3 bases, with 8 bases left in between. Germline assignment: CDR1 SGHVS and CDR2 FQNEAQ. CDR3 length: 14 amino acids. DNA for the CDR3: TGTGCCAGCAGCTTCGGGGCTCCTAATGAAAAACTGTTTTTT. Translation gives CASSFGAPNEKLFF.

The V call is TRBV11-2, the J call TRBJ2-1; a possible D gene is TRBD2 (5 bases). Trimming left V 3 bases short and J 15 bases short, with 12 bases between. The CDR3 is 11 residues long. CDR1 and CDR2 from the germline V gene are SGHAT and FQNNGV. As DNA, the CDR3 is TGTGCCAGCAGCTTTTTGGACTCGCCGTTCTTC. Protein product: CASSFLDSPFF.

This clone was seen only a few times. The rearrangement uses TRBV25-1 and TRBJ1-2, with 7 bases fitting TRBD1. With 6 bases clipped from V and 4 bases from J, the junction kept 5 bases outside the gene matches. CDR1 and CDR2 (germline): MGHDK, SYGVNS. The CDR3 has 13 amino acids. DNA for the CDR3: TGTGCCAGCAGGAGGGGGCCGGGCTATGGCTACACCTTC. Translated, it gives CASRRGPGYGYTF.

The V call is TRBV19, the J call TRBJ2-3; D is unclear. Germline lookup yields CDR1 LNHDA and CDR2 SQIVND (reference sequence). This CDR3 is 16 amino acids long. V lost 3 bases to trimming and J lost 2 bases, with 15 bases between them. This CDR3 is CASSMGQLVSTDTQYF. The CDR3 nucleotides read TGTGCCAGTAGTATGGGTCAATTAGTCTCCACAGATACGCAGTATTTT.

The rearrangement links TRBV4-2 to TRBJ2-7; D gene unclear. CDR1 is LGHNA, CDR2 YNFKEQ, per germline. The CDR3 sequence is 12 residues long. V lost 4 bases and J lost 5, with 9 bases in between. CDR3 DNA sequence: TGTGCCAGCAGCCGCCACGCGGACGAGCAGTACTTC. Its protein is CASSRHADEQYF.

The rearrangement uses TRBV9 and TRBJ1-2; no definite D call. This CDR3 comprises 11 residues. Per the germline V gene, CDR1 is SGDLS and CDR2 is YYNGEE. V lost 3 bases, J lost 5 bases, and 5 bases lay in between. Written as DNA, the CDR3 is TGTGCCAGCAGCGCGAGTTATGGCTACACCTTC. As protein: CASSASYGYTF. Together with reference TRBV9 and TRBJ1-2, the CDR3 gives the full variable domain: DSGVTQTPKHLITATGQRVTLRCSPRSGDLSVYWYQQSLDQGLQFLIQYYNGEERAKGNILERFSAQQFPDLHSELNLSSLELGDSALYFCASSASYGYTFGSGTRLTVV.

The J gene is TRBJ2-1, the V gene TRBV11-2; D might be TRBD2 (5 bases). V was pared by 1 base and J by 5 bases, with 9 bases between. This CDR3 contains 14 residues. CDR1 and CDR2 (germline): SGHAT, FQNNGV. This CDR3 is CASSLVLGDNEQFF. In DNA form, the CDR3 reads TGTGCCAGCAGCTTAGTTCTGGGAGACAATGAGCAGTTCTTC.